This T cell receptor beta chain originates from a study of shared clonotypes between healthy human individuals. The study, taken as a whole, reports: Across a handful of donors, naive CD4 shared roughly 5.2%, naive CD8 3% to 3.5%, memory CD4 roughly 2.2%, memory CD8 under 0.5%.

Trimming shortened V by 4 bases and J by 5 bases, and 9 bases separated the two germline ends. Looked up from germline, CDR1 is LNHDA and CDR2 is SQIVND (reference sequence). This CDR3 is 12 amino acids long. This clone was observed a few times. What it binds is unknown. Method: immunoSEQ multiplex PCR; TCRdb's copy keeps in-frame clones and lacks some. The table shows fewer than 400,000 clones, with around 74% occurring only once. The chain joins TRBV19 to TRBJ2-7; D uncertain. This TCR came from a man aged 30 to 45 in good health. The sample comprised memory CD4+ T cells sorted from blood. This sample's subset: CD45RA-negative fraction. The CDR3 DNA sequence: TGTGCCAGTAGTAGGGGAAGCCACGAGCAGTACTTC. It is translated as CASSRGSHEQYF.